The rows below give T cell receptor beta chains drawn from one sample of a study of blood T cells in healthy people across ages. TCRdb passed the 5' RACE reads through MiXCR, listing each CDR3 protein once. The sample consists of about 690,000 distinct CDR3 sequences, 35% to 50% of them appearing once. The sequenced material came from blood. These receptors were collected from an elderly man in good health. CDR3s include the opening cysteine and the closing phenylalanine or tryptophan. A D gene is named only where the DNA matches it firmly. Expanded clones get a size class; other rows say once, few or many, or leave the size out.

J gene | V gene | clone size | D gene | CDR3 protein | CDR3 DNA
TRBJ1-1 | TRBV18 | NA | NA | CASSPTVSTEAFF | TGTGCCAGCTCACCAACAGTTAGCACTGAAGCTTTCTTT
TRBJ2-7 | TRBV6-1 | NA | TRBD2 | CASETGTSGSFAYEQYF | TGTGCCAGCGAAACTGGGACTAGCGGGAGTTTCGCCTACGAGCAGTACTTC
TRBJ2-7 | TRBV6-6 | few | TRBD1 | CASSPPGTGNEQYF | TGTGCCAGCAGCCCACCGGGGACAGGGAACGAGCAGTACTTC
TRBJ2-7 | TRBV20-1 | NA | NA | CSAPRTETYEQYF | TGCAGTGCTCCCCGGACAGAAACCTACGAGCAGTACTTC
TRBJ1-5 | TRBV4-3 | few | NA | CASSQGVGARDSNQPQHF | TGCGCCAGCAGCCAAGGGGTGGGGGCTAGGGATAGCAATCAGCCCCAGCATTTT
TRBJ2-1 | TRBV6-6 | NA | TRBD2 | CASSPSSGGIYNEQFF | TGTGCCAGCAGTCCCTCTTCGGGAGGAATATACAATGAGCAGTTCTTC
TRBJ2-5 | TRBV6-5 | NA | NA | CASSYSINGGGQETQYF | TGTGCCAGCAGTTACTCGATTAACGGGGGAGGCCAAGAGACCCAGTACTTC
TRBJ2-2 | TRBV10-3 | NA | TRBD2 | CAISEVAGVITGELFF | TGTGCCATCAGTGAGGTAGCGGGGGTGATCACCGGGGAGCTGTTTTTT
TRBJ2-7 | TRBV18 | few | NA | CASSPRDDYEQYF | TGTGCCAGCTCACCACGGGACGACTACGAGCAGTACTTC
TRBJ2-5 | TRBV7-8 | NA | NA | CASTTRAHEQYF | TGTGCCAGCACCACCAGGGCCCATGAGCAGTACTTC
TRBJ2-3 | TRBV7-6 | NA | NA | CASSLGPGQGNTDTQYF | TGTGCCAGCAGCTTAGGCCCGGGGCAGGGAAACACAGATACGCAGTATTTT
TRBJ2-5 | TRBV7-2 | NA | NA | CASSLERSGETQYF | TGTGCCAGCAGCTTAGAACGCTCCGGGGAGACCCAGTACTTC
TRBJ2-1 | TRBV2 | NA | NA | CASSGAANYNEQFF | TGTGCCAGCAGTGGAGCGGCGAACTACAATGAGCAGTTCTTC
TRBJ2-2 | TRBV6-4 | NA | NA | CASSGSRAGELFF | TGTGCCAGCAGTGGAAGCCGGGCCGGGGAGCTGTTTTTT
TRBJ1-1 | TRBV5-4 | NA | TRBD1 | CTSSWGQGTEAFF | TGTACCAGCAGCTGGGGACAGGGAACTGAAGCTTTCTTT